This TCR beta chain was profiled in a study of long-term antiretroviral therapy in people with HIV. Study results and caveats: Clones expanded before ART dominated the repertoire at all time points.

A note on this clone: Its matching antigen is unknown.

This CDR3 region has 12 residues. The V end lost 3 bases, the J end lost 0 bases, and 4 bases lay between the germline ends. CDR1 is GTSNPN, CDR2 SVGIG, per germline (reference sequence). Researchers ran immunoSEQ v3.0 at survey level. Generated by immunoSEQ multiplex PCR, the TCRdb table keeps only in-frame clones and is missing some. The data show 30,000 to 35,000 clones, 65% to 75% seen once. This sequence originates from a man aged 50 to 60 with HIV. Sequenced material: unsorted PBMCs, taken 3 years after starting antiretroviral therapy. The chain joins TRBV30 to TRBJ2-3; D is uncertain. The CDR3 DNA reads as TGTGCCTGGAGCCTTAGCACAGATACGCAGTATTTT. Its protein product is CAWSLSTDTQYF.